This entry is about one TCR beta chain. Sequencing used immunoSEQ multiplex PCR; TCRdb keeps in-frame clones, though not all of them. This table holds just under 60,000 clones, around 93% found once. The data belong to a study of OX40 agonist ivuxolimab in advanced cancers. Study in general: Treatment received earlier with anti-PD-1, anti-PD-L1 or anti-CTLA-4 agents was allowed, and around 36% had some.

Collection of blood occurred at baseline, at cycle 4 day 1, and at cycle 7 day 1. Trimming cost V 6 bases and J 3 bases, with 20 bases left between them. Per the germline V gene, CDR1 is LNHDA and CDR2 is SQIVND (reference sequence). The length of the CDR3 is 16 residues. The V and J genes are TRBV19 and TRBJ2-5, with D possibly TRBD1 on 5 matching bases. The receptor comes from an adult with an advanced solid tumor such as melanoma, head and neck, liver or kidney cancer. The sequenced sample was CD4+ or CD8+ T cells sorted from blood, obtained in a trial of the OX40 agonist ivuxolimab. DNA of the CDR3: TGTGCCAGTAGCCTGATTGGGGCTGGGAAAGAAGAGACCCAGTACTTC. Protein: CASSLIGAGKEETQYF.